This T cell receptor beta chain appears in the sequencing data of a study of CD8+CD57+ T cells in acquired aplastic anemia. Overall study context: Sorted CD4+ plus CD8+ cells gave DNA averaging about 3.2 ug. Study-level findings and limits: Patients and controls were not found to differ significantly in CD8+ Simpson's diversity.

This CDR3 is built from 16 residues. Trimming removed 0 bases from V and 3 bases from J; junction bases left unmatched: 2. Germline-derived CDR1 and CDR2 are SGHVS and FQNEAQ. A single count supports this clonotype. Its antigen is not identified. Genomic DNA, the template, was used for profiling of the TCR beta VDJ and CDR3. Using its own MiXCR run on the reads, TCRdb lists one record per CDR3 protein. The sample has a few hundred thousand distinct CDR3 sequences, around 60% seen once. This receptor was taken from a human donor in good health. The sequencing input was sorted CD4+, CD8+, or CD8+CD57+ T cells (not recorded which) from PBMCs. The chain has TRBV7-8 and TRBJ2-2; 9 bases fit TRBD2. The CDR3 sequence is CASSLAPSGDTGELFF. DNA for the CDR3: TGTGCCAGCAGCTTAGCGCCTAGCGGGGACACCGGGGAGCTGTTTTTT.